This entry concerns a single TCR beta chain. This clonotype was found many times. The antigen it recognizes is unknown. Base qualities are missing; no much larger clone stands one base away. These data are taken from a study of Graves' ophthalmopathy and Graves' hyperthyroidism (dated by TCRdb to 2016 to 2019). About the investigation overall: Peripheral blood samples were taken at the time of initial diagnosis, before any treatment was given. In five to seven hyperthyroidism patients, the T-cell repertoire of thyroid tissue was compared with the T-cell repertoire of blood. The study used signatures of the TCR beta repertoire to tell Graves' ophthalmopathy apart from Graves' hyperthyroidism and to predict which patients would progress to ophthalmopathy. A discovery set of 95 to 100 patients (43 ophthalmopathy, about 55 stable hyperthyroidism) was enrolled to explore V-J signatures distinguishing ophthalmopathy from hyperthyroidism. The independent validation cohort included 18 to 20 hyperthyroidism patients plus 17 patients who later progressed from hyperthyroidism to ophthalmopathy. Once sampling was done, hyperthyroidism patients were given methimazole at a starting dose of 30 mg daily, while ophthalmopathy patients were given high-dose intravenous methylprednisolone. In total, approximately 130 blood samples were TCR-sequenced: fewer than 50 ophthalmopathy, about 75 hyperthyroidism and about 17 hyperthyroidism-to-ophthalmopathy patients.

Results and caveats for the whole study, not just this receptor: No statistical method was used to set the sample size in advance, and the investigators knew which group each participant was assigned to. In validation, the model predicted ophthalmopathy progression with 70.59% sensitivity and less than 80% specificity; 12 predicted patients were CT-confirmed with GO in a median of approximately six months. The 13-signature model separated ophthalmopathy from stable hyperthyroidism with over 85% sensitivity and around 81% specificity in cross-validation, and 80%/75% in the test set. Among expanded thyroid clonotypes with frequency above 0.001, most also showed up in blood, which suggests that blood repertoires may reflect the thyroid immune response.

For repertoire sequencing, TCR beta CDR3 regions were amplified from RNA transcripts. The first round was an RT-PCR using HTBI primers with the Qiagen OneStep RT-PCR kit, and this first round was followed by a second-round multiplex PCR, then size selection and purification. Sequencing of the libraries was carried out on an Illumina HiSeq2000 in paired-end mode with 100 bp reads. The source study handled its data this way. Reads were processed with SOAPnuke, discarding reads with adapters, uncalled bases, mean Phred below 15, or no exact constant-primer or identifier match. High-quality paired reads were merged with COPE v1.2.5. Unique nucleotide sequences were defined as clonotypes and aligned to IMGT TRB V, D and J references using MiTCR v1.1. Analysis was restricted to V-J combinations with a frequency above 0.0001, which covered about 99% of repertoires. A TCR clonal expansion and chaos score per V-J combination was defined as the ratio of F50 clonal expansion to chaos observed in the TCRdist matrix. Welch's t-statistics and random forest were used to reduce the features to 10 to 15 V-J combinations, which were then used as input to a naive Bayes classifier. The Morisita-Horn index was used to measure how similar the thyroid and blood repertoires were. The raw public data were reprocessed by TCRdb itself: fastp quality trimming at Q25, MiXCR clonotype calling, in-frame beta chains only. Every entry covers one CDR3 protein and lists the most common genes and DNA from its rows. What appears here as the V and J calls and clone size reflects TCRdb's work, not the paper's. The sample table shows 340,000 or so distinct CDR3 sequences, and roughly 17% are seen once. The ten largest account for roughly 12% of the sample.

The ophthalmopathy patients had moderately to severely active disease, with a Clinical Activity Score of 3 or higher, a NOSPECS grade of 4 or higher, and a disease duration of less than 3 months. Patients with other autoimmune diseases, uncontrolled infections, pregnancy or lactation were excluded. Clinical symptoms, serum thyroxine, TRAb, thyroid ultrasound and orbital computed tomography were used for diagnosis. Ficoll-Paque density gradient centrifugation was used to isolate PBMCs from 8 to 10 ml of fresh peripheral blood. Trizol reagent was used to extract the total RNA, and its quality was then checked on an Agilent 2100 Bioanalyzer. The CDR3 contains 14 residues, cysteine and phenylalanine counted. CDR3 DNA only is kept here, 42 bases in frame from base 1. V loses 5 bases at its end and J loses 4 bases; junction bases beyond the gene matches: 5. According to the germline V gene, CDR1 reads KGHDR and CDR2 reads SFDVKD.

The rearrangement joined TRBV24-1 to TRBJ2-7; 9 bases in between match TRBD1. Sequenced input: peripheral blood. This sequence was found in an adult man with Graves' ophthalmopathy. The DNA sequence reads TGTGCCACCAGTGCGGGACAGGGTTATTACGAGCAGTACTTC. It translates as CATSAGQGYYEQYF.